The text below deals with one TCR beta chain. The antigen it binds to is not known. Base quality data are lacking; no much larger clone is found one base away. The sample belongs to a study of technical replicates of blood from several donors (dated 2017 in TCRdb). To prepare the library, the immunoSEQ multiplex PCR assay was applied. TCRdb stores this immuneACCESS table with in-frame sequences only. Part of the clones is absent; in the studies checked, under half of the shortfall reflects unresolved V genes, and no reason is known for the rest. For this sample the table gives more than 65,000 clones, of which about 97% were detected only once. 0.3% to 0.35% of the sample is held by the ten biggest clonotypes. Trimming removed 2 bases from V and 0 bases from J, leaving 11 bases between the germline ends. For CDR1 and CDR2, the germline V gene (reference sequence) lists MNHNY and SVGAGI. Reading from cysteine to phenylalanine, the CDR3 counts 15 amino acids. The retained sequence is limited to the CDR3, 45 bases, with the frame set at the first base.

Sequencing was performed on T cells isolated from PBMCs. The clonotype was recovered from a human donor in good health. Recombination connected TRBV6-6 to TRBJ2-7, with the D gene not confidently named. The nucleotide sequence reads TGTGCCAGCAGTTACCCGCCTTCGGGCTCCTACGAGCAGTACTTC. This gives the protein CASSYPPSGSYEQYF.